This T cell receptor (beta chain) was retrieved from a study of cytomegalovirus exposure and HLA in healthy donors. General study points: Reportedly, TCR beta sequences accurately predicted HLA-A and HLA-B alleles in most subjects. Judged likely to be a sequencing artifact was a cluster of highly shared sequence variants. The study flagged about 150 TCR beta chains as cytomegalovirus-associated.

Germline loops: CDR1 SNHLY, CDR2 FYNNEI. This CDR3 spans 15 amino acids. The V gene end was trimmed by 4 bases and the J gene end by 10 bases; junction bases not matched to a gene: 10. Primers: 60 Vbeta forward and 13 Jbeta reverse. Measured with immunoSEQ multiplex PCR; TCRdb has only the in-frame clones, and not every one. The table has approximately 99,000 clones, 79% seen once. The sample holds one count of this clone. Antigen specificity is unknown. The origin of this receptor is a male donor in good health and CMV-seropositive. The V and J genes are TRBV2 and TRBJ1-6, with 7 bases aligning to TRBD1. The sample consisted of PBMCs. In DNA, the CDR3 is TGTGCCAGCAGTGGTCAGACAGGGCGCTACTCACCCCTCCACTTT. Translating gives CASSGQTGRYSPLHF.